Shown below are 31 T cell receptor beta chains from a single sample sequenced in a study of T cells expressing NK-cell markers. From the 5' RACE reads, TCRdb lists one entry per CDR3 protein and no DNA. In total, the table holds some 140,000 distinct CDR3 sequences. The sequenced sample was blood T cells: a sorted CD56 or NKG2C T cell subset, CD4+ or CD8+ T cells, or bulk PBMC T cells (not recorded which). These receptors came from a woman aged 50 to 65 in good health.

The chain joins TRBV24-1 to TRBJ2-2; checking the TCRdb D call of TRBD1 is not possible without DNA. This CDR3 has 17 amino acids. Germline CDR1 KGHDR, CDR2 SFDVKD. The CDR3 region is CATSDRGGGQGTGELFF.

This sequence joins TRBV4-2 and TRBJ1-1. The germline gives CDR1 LGHNA, CDR2 YNFKEQ. The CDR3 covers 17 residues. The CDR3 loop reads CASSQELGNPSHTEAFF.

V is TRBV2 and J is TRBJ2-1; TCRdb lists TRBD2, though no DNA is available to test this call. The CDR3 is 13 residues long. The germline CDR1 and CDR2 sequences are SNHLY and FYNNEI. This chain's CDR3 is CASSGPLGYEQFF. Complete variable domain (other parts from reference TRBV2 and TRBJ2-1): EPEVTQTPSHQVTQMGQEVILRCVPISNHLYFYWYRQILGQKVEFLVSFYNNEISEKSEIFDDQFSVERPDGSNFTLKIRSTKLEDSAMYFCASSGPLGYEQFFGPGTRLTVL.

V usage is TRBV12-3 or TRBV12-4 and J usage is TRBJ2-1; as DNA is missing, the TRBD2 call by TCRdb cannot be tested. CDR3 length: 17 amino acids. CDR3 region: CASSLTGSAGGYNEQFF.

This sequence joins TRBV6-5 and TRBJ1-3; TCRdb calls TRBD1, which cannot be checked without DNA. The CDR3 runs to 15 residues. Germline V gene lookup returns CDR1 MNHEY and CDR2 SVGAGI. This CDR3 reads CASSPGLSSGNTIYF.

The chain employs TRBV12-3 or TRBV12-4 and TRBJ2-3; TCRdb designates TRBD2, a call that cannot be tested without DNA. The CDR3 contains 15 residues. CDR3: CASTSGTSGRNTQYF.

The V call is TRBV20-1, the J call TRBJ2-1; TCRdb's assignment of TRBD1 cannot be checked, as there is no DNA. CDR1 and CDR2 (germline): DFQATT, SNEGSKA (reference sequence). The CDR3 is made up of 15 amino acids. CDR3 sequence reads: CSATSLGTADNEQFF.

The chain is built from TRBV27 and TRBJ2-7; TCRdb picks TRBD2, but there is no DNA to check that call. The CDR3 consists of 14 residues. In germline, CDR1 is MNHEY, CDR2 SMNVEV (reference sequence). CDR3 region: CASSSQARFYEQYF.

This sequence joins TRBV5-1 and TRBJ2-1; TCRdb's D call of TRBD1 is untestable without DNA. Germline loops: CDR1 SGHRS, CDR2 YFSETQ. This CDR3 is built from 13 residues. The CDR3 sequence: CASRGGIHNEQFF.

The CDR3 loop is CATLAGMNTEAFF. The rearrangement joins TRBV12-3 or TRBV12-4 to TRBJ1-1; TCRdb outputs TRBD1, but without DNA this stays unchecked. The CDR3 totals 13 residues.

This sequence joins TRBV19 and TRBJ2-1; checking the TCRdb D call of TRBD2 is not possible without DNA. The CDR3 runs 15 residues. From germline, CDR1 is LNHDA and CDR2 SQIVND (reference sequence). This CDR3 reads CASSRGVGGLYEQFF.

This rearrangement joins TRBV10-1 to TRBJ2-2; TCRdb indicates TRBD1, and absent DNA this call remains unverified. The CDR3 runs 14 residues. Germline V gene sequence: CDR1 WNHNN, CDR2 SYGVQD (reference sequence). CDR3 region: CASSEKGGPGGLFF.

The gene calls are TRBV27 and TRBJ2-2; the TCRdb D gene call, TRBD1, has no DNA to confirm it. The germline V gene has CDR1 MNHEY and CDR2 SMNVEV (reference sequence). The CDR3 loop spans 13 amino acids. This CDR3 is CASSIDRSGELFF.

This chain links TRBV6-6 with TRBJ2-1; TCRdb proposes TRBD2, but this gene call is untestable without DNA. Germline CDR1 is MNHNY and CDR2 is SVGAGI (reference sequence). This CDR3 region has 14 residues. The CDR3 sequence is CASTLAGVDNEQFF.

The chain combines TRBV5-6 with TRBJ2-1. This CDR3 comprises 15 residues. Germline CDR1 SGHDT, CDR2 YYEEEE. CDR3 loop: CASSLAGVAYNEQFF.

The rearrangement joins TRBV6-5 to TRBJ2-1; the D call of TRBD1 rests on TCRdb alone, since no DNA is present to check it. The CDR3 loop spans 15 amino acids. The V gene's germline CDR1 is MNHEY and CDR2 SVGAGI. CDR3 amino acids: CASSYSDGTNNEQFF.

The chain couples TRBV4-2 to TRBJ2-5; without DNA, the TCRdb call of TRBD2 cannot be checked. Germline V lookup: CDR1 LGHNA, CDR2 YNFKEQ. CDR3 length: 17 amino acids. The CDR3 here is CASSQVGLADSQETQYF.

This chain uses TRBV25-1 with TRBJ2-6; the TCRdb call, TRBD1, lacks DNA for checking. CDR3 length equals 16 residues. CDR1 is MGHDK, CDR2 SYGVNS, per germline. The CDR3 sequence is CASFGTGVSGANVLTF. The full variable domain, with the rest looked up from reference TRBV25-1 and TRBJ2-6, is EADIYQTPRYLVIGTGKKITLECSQTMGHDKMYWYQQDPGMELHLIHYSYGVNSTEKGDLSSESTVSRIRTEHFPLTLESARPSHTSQYLCASFGTGVSGANVLTFGAGSRLTVL.

This chain connects TRBV29-1 to TRBJ2-1; with no DNA, the TCRdb D assignment of TRBD1 cannot be verified. The CDR3 spans 13 residues. Per germline, CDR1 SQVTM and CDR2 ANQGSEA. The chain's CDR3 is CSVDGGEGIEQFF.

The CDR3 spells CASSPFFASGRTDTQYF. V usage is TRBV19 and J usage is TRBJ2-3; TCRdb proposes TRBD2, but this gene call is untestable without DNA. The CDR3 is 17 residues long. Germline assignment: CDR1 LNHDA and CDR2 SQIVND (reference sequence).

V and J are TRBV14 and TRBJ2-1. Germline CDR1 is SGHDN and CDR2 is FVKESK. The CDR3 runs to 14 residues. The CDR3 sequence is CASSQIALYNEQFF.

V is TRBV28 and J is TRBJ1-2. Germline lookup yields CDR1 MDHEN and CDR2 SYDVKM. This CDR3 contains 15 residues. The CDR3 loop reads CASTVAQGLLYGYTF.

The CDR3 spells CATRDKSAGGGYDEQFF. The gene calls are TRBV15 and TRBJ2-1; the D call of TRBD2 rests on TCRdb alone, since no DNA is present to check it. The V gene's germline CDR1 is LNHNV and CDR2 YYDKDF (reference sequence). The CDR3 is 17 residues long.

J is TRBJ2-1 and V is TRBV11-1; with no DNA, the TCRdb D assignment of TRBD2 cannot be verified. CDR1 and CDR2 (germline): SGHAT, FQDESV (reference sequence). The CDR3 runs 14 residues. The CDR3 loop is CASSFERTYNEQFF.

This rearrangement joins TRBV12-3 or TRBV12-4 to TRBJ1-5. CDR3 length: 14 residues. The chain's CDR3 is CASRLGEGNQPQHF.

The CDR3 is CASSYSREGTDTQYF. The chain uses TRBV6-5 and TRBJ2-3; the D call from TCRdb, TRBD2, cannot be confirmed without DNA. CDR1 is MNHEY and CDR2 is SVGAGI in the germline V gene. CDR3 length: 15 residues.

This chain connects TRBV5-1 to TRBJ2-1. This CDR3 has 12 amino acids. Germline CDR1 SGHRS, CDR2 YFSETQ. This CDR3 is CASKRRFNEQFF.

The CDR3 sequence: CSARDMPTGVYEQYF. This rearrangement joins TRBV20-1 to TRBJ2-7; TCRdb returns TRBD1, unconfirmable since there is no DNA. The CDR3 extends over 15 amino acids. In germline, CDR1 is DFQATT, CDR2 SNEGSKA (reference sequence).

The chain is built from TRBV5-1 and TRBJ2-1; TCRdb proposes TRBD2, but this gene call is untestable without DNA. The CDR3 covers 15 residues. Germline V gives CDR1 SGHRS, CDR2 YFSETQ. CDR3 sequence reads: CASSDLDPAFDEQFF.

The genes are TRBV7-8 and TRBJ1-1; TCRdb's D gene call, TRBD1, goes unchecked for lack of DNA. The CDR3 length is 16 residues. Germline CDR1 reads SGHVS; CDR2 reads FQNEAQ. CDR3 residues: CASSLAPKGESTEAFF.

J is TRBJ2-1 and V is TRBV5-4. Germline lookup yields CDR1 SGHNT and CDR2 YYREEE (reference sequence). CDR3 length equals 12 residues. CDR3 amino acids: CASSLDVDEQFF. The complete variable domain, with remaining parts taken from reference TRBV5-4 and TRBJ2-1, reads ETGVTQSPTHLIKTRGQQVTLRCSSQSGHNTVSWYQQALGQGPQFIFQYYREEENGRGNFPPRFSGLQFPNYSSELNVNALELDDSALYLCASSLDVDEQFFGPGTRLTVL.